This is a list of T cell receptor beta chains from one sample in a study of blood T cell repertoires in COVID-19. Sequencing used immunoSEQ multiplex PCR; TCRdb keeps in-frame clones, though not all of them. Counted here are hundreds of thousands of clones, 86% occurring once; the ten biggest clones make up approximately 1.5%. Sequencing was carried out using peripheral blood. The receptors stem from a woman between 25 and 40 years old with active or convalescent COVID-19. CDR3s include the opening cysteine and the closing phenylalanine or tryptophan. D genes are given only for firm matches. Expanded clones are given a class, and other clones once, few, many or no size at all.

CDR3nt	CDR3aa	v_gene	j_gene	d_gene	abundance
TGTGCCAGCAGCGTAGCTGCCCTAGCGGGAAGCGAGCAGTACTTC	CASSVAALAGSEQYF	TRBV9	TRBJ2-7	TRBD2	.
TGTGCCAGCAGCCAAGCCCCTAGCGGGAGGTGGGGGGAGACCCAGTACTTC	CASSQAPSGRWGETQYF	TRBV3-1/TRBV3-2	TRBJ2-5	TRBD2	once
TGTGCCAGCAGTTTAGGCGGCAGACGCTCCTACGAGCAGTACTTC	CASSLGGRRSYEQYF	TRBV27	TRBJ2-7	.	.
TGCAGCGTTGAAGATCTTTCGGGGTATGGCTACACCTTC	CSVEDLSGYGYTF	TRBV29-1	TRBJ1-2	.	.
TGTGCCAGCAGCTTACGTGAGGAACCGAATCAGCCCCAGCATTTT	CASSLREEPNQPQHF	TRBV7-8	TRBJ1-5	.	.
TGCGCCAGCAGTGAGCCCGGTCTAGGCGCAGATACGCAGTATTTT	CASSEPGLGADTQYF	TRBV10-2	TRBJ2-3	.	.
TGTGCCAGTAGTTCGATGAGGGGAGGGAACACGGCTGGCTACACCTTC	CASSSMRGGNTAGYTF	TRBV19	TRBJ1-2	.	.
TGTGCCAGCAGTTACTCTAACAGGGATAATGGCTACACCTTC	CASSYSNRDNGYTF	TRBV6-6	TRBJ1-2	.	.
TGTGCCAGCAGTGAATATTGGGACAGCTCAAATCAGCCCCAGCATTTT	CASSEYWDSSNQPQHF	TRBV6-1	TRBJ1-5	TRBD1	.
TGCGCCAGCAGTATACTAGCGGGGGGTACAGATACGCAGTATTTT	CASSILAGGTDTQYF	TRBV10-1	TRBJ2-3	TRBD2	.
TGCAGCGTTGACGGGCTAGCGGGGTCCTACGAGCAGTACTTC	CSVDGLAGSYEQYF	TRBV29-1	TRBJ2-7	TRBD2	.
TGTGCCAGCAGTTATTCTTCCGACGGGGGCACTGAAGCTTTCTTT	CASSYSSDGGTEAFF	TRBV6-5	TRBJ1-1	.	once
TGTGCCAGCAGTGACGCAAGACAGGGACTAGCGGGAGTGTACTCCTACAATGAGCAGTTCTTC	CASSDARQGLAGVYSYNEQFF	TRBV2	TRBJ2-1	TRBD2	once
TGTGCCAGCAGCTCCCCCCTGGGACAGGTACTAAACTATGGCTACACCTTC	CASSSPLGQVLNYGYTF	TRBV5-5	TRBJ1-2	TRBD1	.
TGTGCCACCAGCCTGGTCCCGCAGATAAATGAGCAGTTCTTC	CATSLVPQINEQFF	TRBV15	TRBJ2-1	.	few
TGTGCCAGCAGCTTGAGGGGAGGGTACTATGGCTACACCTTC	CASSLRGGYYGYTF	TRBV5-6	TRBJ1-2	.	.
TGTGCCAGCTCACCACACGAGATGACAGTTAACACTGAAGCTTTCTTT	CASSPHEMTVNTEAFF	TRBV18	TRBJ1-1	.	.